These 15 T cell receptor beta chains came from one sample sequenced in a study of technical replicates of blood from four donors. Produced via immunoSEQ multiplex PCR; TCRdb's table is partial and in-frame only. In the table there are tens of thousands of clones, approximately 98% of which are singletons. Sequenced material: T cells isolated from PBMCs. The receptor set was obtained from a human donor in good health.

The chain joins TRBV10-1 to TRBJ2-7; possibly TRBD2 for D (7 bases). CDR1 is WNHNN and CDR2 is SYGVQD in the germline V gene (reference sequence). V was cut by 2 bases and J by 5 bases, with 16 bases left in between. This CDR3 is built from 15 residues. The CDR3 sequence is CASSENREGRNEQYF. The CDR3 DNA reads TGCGCCAGCAGTGAGAACAGGGAGGGCCGGAACGAGCAGTACTTC.

The chain has TRBV19 and TRBJ2-7; D is undetermined. This CDR3 is 11 amino acids long. Trimming removed 6 bases from V and 0 bases from J, with 3 bases in between. Germline CDR1 reads LNHDA; CDR2 reads SQIVND (reference sequence). In DNA form, the CDR3 reads TGTGCCAGTAGCAGCTCCTACGAGCAGTACTTC. Protein sequence: CASSSSYEQYF. The full variable domain, with the rest looked up from reference TRBV19 and TRBJ2-7, is DGGITQSPKYLFRKEGQNVTLSCEQNLNHDAMYWYRQDPGQGLRLIYYSQIVNDFQKGDIAEGYSVSREKKESFPLTVTSAQKNPTAFYLCASSSSYEQYFGPGTRLTVT.

The chain uses TRBV5-4 and TRBJ1-3; a weak D match, TRBD1 (5 bases). V was shortened by 0 bases and J by 2 bases, with 6 bases between the two germline ends. CDR1 and CDR2 from the germline V gene are SGHNT and YYREEE (reference sequence). The CDR3 consists of 14 residues. CDR3 DNA: TGTGCCAGCAGCTTGGCGGGGGCTGGAAACACCATATATTTT. Its protein product is CASSLAGAGNTIYF.

This chain connects TRBV2 to TRBJ1-1, with TRBD1 matching 10 bases. The trim removed 6 bases at V and 5 bases at J, leaving 6 bases unmatched. The CDR3 consists of 14 residues. The germline gives CDR1 SNHLY, CDR2 FYNNEI. The CDR3 sequence is CASRGQGLATEAFF. CDR3 coding DNA: TGTGCCAGCAGGGGACAGGGGCTAGCAACTGAAGCTTTCTTT.

V usage is TRBV27 and J usage is TRBJ2-7; tentative D call: TRBD1 (5 bases). The ends were cut back, 5 bases at V and 4 bases at J, with 12 bases in the middle. CDR1 is MNHEY, CDR2 SMNVEV, per germline (reference sequence). The CDR3 runs 13 residues. CDR3 in amino acids: CASSPLTAYEQYF. The CDR3 nucleotides are TGTGCCAGCAGTCCTTTGACAGCTTACGAGCAGTACTTC.

The chain combines TRBV9 with TRBJ2-7, with 7 bases that match TRBD1. CDR3 size: 16 residues. Germline-derived CDR1 and CDR2 are SGDLS and YYNGEE. V was clipped by 6 bases and J by 3 bases; unmatched bases: 15. CDR3 DNA sequence: TGTGCCAGCACCGACAGGGTCCGCACTTTCTACTACGAGCAGTACTTC. Its translation: CASTDRVRTFYYEQYF. The variable domain in full, with the rest retrieved from reference TRBV9 and TRBJ2-7, is DSGVTQTPKHLITATGQRVTLRCSPRSGDLSVYWYQQSLDQGLQFLIQYYNGEERAKGNILERFSAQQFPDLHSELNLSSLELGDSALYFCASTDRVRTFYYEQYFGPGTRLTVT.

The chain couples TRBV28 to TRBJ1-5, with 8 bases aligning to TRBD1. This CDR3 has 17 residues. The junction had 9 bases not matched to a gene; V was cut back by 5 bases and J by 0 bases. Germline CDR1 MDHEN, CDR2 SYDVKM. CDR3 residues: CASSRDRNRYSNQPQHF. CDR3 in DNA: TGTGCCAGCAGTCGGGACAGGAACCGATATAGCAATCAGCCCCAGCATTTT.

The chain joins TRBV9 to TRBJ2-1; TRBD2 aligns across 10 bases. CDR1 and CDR2 from the germline V gene are SGDLS and YYNGEE. Trimming removed 2 bases from V and 8 bases from J; junction bases left unmatched: 10. The CDR3 runs 16 residues. In DNA form, the CDR3 reads TGTGCCAGCAGCGTGTTAGCGGGAGGTAGTGCCGATGAGCAGTTCTTC. Translation: CASSVLAGGSADEQFF.

The CDR3 sequence is CASSLWVGASYEQYF. CDR3 nucleotides: TGTGCCAGCAGCTTATGGGTAGGAGCCTCCTACGAGCAGTACTTC. This chain uses TRBV7-9 with TRBJ2-7; D gene uncertain. The germline V gene has CDR1 SEHNR and CDR2 FQNEAQ (reference sequence). This CDR3 is 15 amino acids long. Trimming left V 2 bases short and J 0 bases short, with 11 bases between. Using reference TRBV7-9 and TRBJ2-7 for the parts outside the CDR3, the full variable domain is DTGVSQNPRHKITKRGQNVTFRCDPISEHNRLYWYRQTLGQGPEFLTYFQNEAQLEKSRLLSDRFSAERPKGSFSTLEIQRTEQGDSAMYLCASSLWVGASYEQYFGPGTRLTVT.

V and J are TRBV6-1 and TRBJ2-3; the match to TRBD2 covers 8 bases. J lost 3 bases, V lost 2 bases, and 4 bases had no gene match. Germline V gene data show CDR1 as MNHNS and CDR2 as SASEGT. This CDR3 comprises 15 residues. The CDR3 sequence is CASSEPSGWTDTQYF. As DNA, the CDR3 is TGTGCCAGCAGTGAACCTAGCGGGTGGACAGATACGCAGTATTTT.

The J gene is TRBJ1-1, the V gene TRBV15; D gene ambiguous. The CDR3 loop spans 14 amino acids. The germline V gene has CDR1 LNHNV and CDR2 YYDKDF (reference sequence). V lost 6 bases and J lost 4, with 15 bases in between. Written as DNA, the CDR3 is TGTGCCACCAGTACAACGGGGTTAGGCACTGAAGCTTTCTTT. As protein: CATSTTGLGTEAFF.

The V call is TRBV6-1, the J call TRBJ1-2; D gene ambiguous. V was pared by 0 bases and J by 8 bases, with 10 bases between. There are 13 residues in the CDR3. Germline V gene sequence: CDR1 MNHNS, CDR2 SASEGT. The CDR3 is CASSEAFLRGYTF. In nucleotides, the CDR3 is TGTGCCAGCAGTGAAGCTTTCCTACGCGGCTACACCTTC.

This chain connects TRBV2 to TRBJ2-7, with TRBD1 matching 9 bases. The CDR3 has 13 amino acids. Germline CDR1 reads SNHLY; CDR2 reads FYNNEI. With 5 bases clipped from V and 2 bases from J, the junction kept 1 base outside the gene matches. The CDR3 nucleotides read TGTGCCAGCAGTAGACAGGGGGCCTACGAGCAGTACTTC. As protein: CASSRQGAYEQYF.

This chain joins TRBV28 and TRBJ1-1; 11 nucleotides agree with TRBD1. The trim removed 5 bases at V and 6 bases at J, leaving 5 bases unmatched. The CDR3 consists of 14 residues. Per germline, CDR1 MDHEN and CDR2 SYDVKM. CDR3 in DNA: TGTGCCAGCAGTATGGGACAGGGGGGGGCTGAAGCTTTCTTT. Protein: CASSMGQGGAEAFF.

The chain has TRBV7-3 and TRBJ2-7; TRBD1 agrees at 9 bases. This CDR3 region has 13 residues. The germline V gene has CDR1 SGHTA and CDR2 FQGTGA. The J segment lost 4 bases and the V segment lost 5 bases, leaving 3 bases of the junction unmatched. In DNA, the CDR3 is TGTGCCAGCAGCCTAGGGACAGGGTACGAGCAGTACTTC. It is translated as CASSLGTGYEQYF.